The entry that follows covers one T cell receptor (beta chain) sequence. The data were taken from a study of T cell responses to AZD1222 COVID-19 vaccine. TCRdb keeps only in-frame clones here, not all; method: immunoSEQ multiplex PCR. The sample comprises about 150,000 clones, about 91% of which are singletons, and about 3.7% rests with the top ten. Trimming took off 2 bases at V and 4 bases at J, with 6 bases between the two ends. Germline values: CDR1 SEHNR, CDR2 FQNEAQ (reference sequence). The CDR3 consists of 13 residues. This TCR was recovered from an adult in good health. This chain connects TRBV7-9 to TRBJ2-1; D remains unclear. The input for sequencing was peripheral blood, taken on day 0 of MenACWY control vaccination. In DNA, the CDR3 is TGTGCCAGCAGCTTAATTCAATACAATGAGCAGTTCTTC. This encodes CASSLIQYNEQFF.